Following are 21 T cell receptor beta chains from one sample sequenced in a study of blood T cells in healthy people across ages. The use of a sample-barcoded 5' primer and a J-beta primer mix characterized a second PCR of about 7 to 12 cycles. TCRdb itself ran the 5' RACE reads through MiXCR, one entry per CDR3 protein. The data hold some 690,000 distinct CDR3 sequences, with about a fifth observed a single time. The sample comprised blood. These receptors originate from an older man in good health.

The J gene is TRBJ1-2, the V gene TRBV10-3; 7 nucleotides line up with TRBD1. With 3 bases clipped from V and 8 bases from J, the junction kept 9 bases outside the gene matches. This CDR3 comprises 14 residues. Germline V gives CDR1 ENHRY, CDR2 SYGVKD. The DNA of the CDR3 is TGTGCCATCAGTGATAAAGGGGGCGAACGGGGCTACACCTTC. Translation: CAISDKGGERGYTF.

This clonotype was detected only once. The chain has TRBV20-1 and TRBJ2-1, with D possibly TRBD2 on 5 matching bases. V lost 3 bases to trimming and J lost 8 bases, with 8 bases between them. This CDR3 region has 11 residues. Germline V gene data show CDR1 as DFQATT and CDR2 as SNEGSKA (reference sequence). The CDR3 here is CSASRRHEQFF. The CDR3 coding sequence is TGCAGTGCTAGCAGGAGGCATGAGCAGTTCTTC.

Only a few counts were recorded for this clonotype. The chain links TRBV6-2 or TRBV6-3 to TRBJ1-1; D remains unclear. The CDR3 is 11 residues long. V was shortened by 5 bases and J by 10 bases, with 11 bases between the two germline ends. The germline V gene encodes CDR1 MNHEY and CDR2 SVGEGT. The CDR3: CASSQGMGAFF. The CDR3 DNA sequence: TGTGCCAGCAGTCAAGGGATGGGAGCTTTCTTT.

The chain couples TRBV29-1 to TRBJ1-3; 8 bases agree with TRBD1. The CDR3 is 15 residues long. Trimming took 4 bases from V and 4 from J; bases not matched to a gene: 9. Looked up from germline, CDR1 is SQVTM and CDR2 is ANQGSEA. CDR3 nucleotides: TGCAGCGTTGCCTCCGGGACAGGTTACGGAAACACCATATATTTT. Translating gives CSVASGTGYGNTIYF.

This chain joins TRBV19 and TRBJ2-1, with 12 bases fitting TRBD2. The CDR3 totals 17 residues. Germline trimming cut 3 bases from V and 0 bases from J; bases unmatched to any gene: 3. Germline V gives CDR1 LNHDA, CDR2 SQIVND (reference sequence). CDR3: CASSITSGGSSYNEQFF. The CDR3 DNA sequence: TGTGCCAGTAGTATTACTAGCGGGGGGAGCTCCTACAATGAGCAGTTCTTC.

The rearrangement uses TRBV20-1 and TRBJ1-1; D may be TRBD1 (5 bases). Trimming pared 5 bases from V and 0 bases from J, leaving 16 bases between. The CDR3 consists of 15 residues. CDR1 and CDR2 (germline): DFQATT, SNEGSKA (reference sequence). CDR3 in amino acids: CSARLSGVMNTEAFF. For the CDR3, the DNA is TGCAGTGCTCGCCTGTCGGGGGTGATGAACACTGAAGCTTTCTTT.

This clonotype was counted ten times or more. The chain combines TRBV25-1 with TRBJ2-7, with 11 bases matching TRBD2. With V trimmed by 4 bases and J by 0 bases, 11 bases remained unmatched. CDR3 size: 18 residues. The germline V gene has CDR1 MGHDK and CDR2 SYGVNS. The CDR3 loop reads CASSGPGLAASSSYEQYF. CDR3 coding DNA: TGTGCCAGCAGTGGCCCGGGACTAGCGGCGTCGAGCTCCTACGAGCAGTACTTC.

The chain employs TRBV11-2 and TRBJ2-7; possible D gene TRBD2, 5 bases. The J call is doubtful: the DNA matches TRBJ2-1 better. Per germline, CDR1 SGHAT and CDR2 FQNNGV. The CDR3 is made up of 13 amino acids. In DNA form, the CDR3 reads TGTGCCAGCAGCTTAGTCCGGGGCAATGAGCAGTTCTTC. This translates into CASSLVRGNEQFF.

J is TRBJ2-3 and V is TRBV14; 8 bases align to TRBD1. This CDR3 region has 15 residues. From germline, CDR1 is SGHDN and CDR2 FVKESK. V was clipped by 4 bases and J by 6 bases; unmatched bases: 9. CDR3 bases: TGTGCCAGCAGCCCCTGGACAGGGTCAAGGGATACGCAGTATTTT. It encodes CASSPWTGSRDTQYF.

The V and J genes are TRBV6-2 or TRBV6-3 and TRBJ1-4, with no clear D. Trimming shortened V by 10 bases and J by 1 base, and 4 bases separated the two germline ends. Germline CDR1 MNHEY, CDR2 SVGEGT. The CDR3 runs to 11 residues. The CDR3 coding sequence is TGTGCCACCCGAACTAATGAAAAACTGTTTTTT. Its protein is CATRTNEKLFF.

This clonotype was counted only a few times. The chain recombines TRBV6-6 with TRBJ2-4, with 7 nucleotides matching TRBD1. The ends lost 2 bases at V and 7 bases at J; junction bases unmatched: 8. CDR3 length equals 15 residues. The germline gives CDR1 MNHNY, CDR2 SVGAGI (reference sequence). CDR3 DNA sequence: TGTGCCAGCAGTTACACGACAGGGCTTCTGAACATTCAGTACTTC. Translated: CASSYTTGLLNIQYF.

This clonotype was found a few times. The chain carries TRBV29-1 and TRBJ2-7; 10 bases align to TRBD1. Germline loops: CDR1 SQVTM, CDR2 ANQGSEA. The CDR3 has 14 amino acids. V dropped 2 bases and J dropped 2; count of bases not matched to a gene: 3. The CDR3 DNA reads TGCAGCGTTGAAACCGGACAGGGGGCCTACGAGCAGTACTTC. Translated, it gives CSVETGQGAYEQYF.

The chain carries TRBV20-1 and TRBJ2-5, with 9 bases fitting TRBD2. The germline V gene has CDR1 DFQATT and CDR2 SNEGSKA (reference sequence). CDR3 length: 15 amino acids. J gave up 1 base and V 3 bases, and 6 bases lay outside the gene matches. The CDR3 DNA reads TGCAGTGCTAGTTATAGCGGGGGTCCCCAAGAGACCCAGTACTTC. It codes for CSASYSGGPQETQYF.

This clonotype appeared a few times. The chain employs TRBV7-8 and TRBJ2-7; D uncertain. Germline CDR1 SGHVS, CDR2 FQNEAQ. CDR3 length: 14 residues. CDR3: CATSAPYGSYEQYV. The CDR3 nucleotides are TGTGCCACCAGCGCCCCCTACGGCTCCTACGAGCAGTACGTC.

This chain connects TRBV6-6 to TRBJ1-1; D remains ambiguous. The CDR3 covers 16 residues. V was cut by 0 bases and J by 2 bases, with 13 bases left in between. Germline lookup yields CDR1 MNHNY and CDR2 SVGAGI (reference sequence). CDR3 loop: CASSYSEEAGNTEAFF. The CDR3 region has the DNA TGTGCCAGCAGTTACTCGGAGGAGGCAGGCAACACTGAAGCTTTCTTT.

This clonotype was seen only a few times. This chain connects TRBV5-1 to TRBJ2-7; D remains unclear. Trimming cost V 2 bases and J 10 bases, with 16 bases left between them. Germline V gene data show CDR1 as SGHRS and CDR2 as YFSETQ. CDR3 length: 13 amino acids. The CDR3 reads CASSFVPQDDQYF. CDR3 coding DNA: TGCGCCAGCAGCTTTGTCCCCCAGGATGACCAGTACTTC.

The rearrangement uses TRBV20-1 and TRBJ2-1; 8 bases are a match to TRBD2. The J segment lost 0 bases and the V segment lost 5 bases, leaving 6 bases of the junction unmatched. CDR3 size: 15 residues. CDR1 is DFQATT, CDR2 SNEGSKA, per germline (reference sequence). DNA for the CDR3: TGCAGTGCTTCCTCCGGGACTAGCTCCTACAATGAGCAGTTCTTC. It codes for CSASSGTSSYNEQFF.

J is TRBJ2-1 and V is TRBV27; 13 bases align to TRBD2. With the DNA end fitting TRBJ2-5 better, the J assignment may be wrong. Germline assignment: CDR1 MNHEY and CDR2 SMNVEV (reference sequence). The CDR3 has 16 amino acids. The DNA of the CDR3 is TGTGCCAGCAGAAGGACTAGCGGGGGCCTCAGTGGGACCCAGTACTTC. It translates to CASRRTSGGLSGTQYF.

The chain couples TRBV6-2 or TRBV6-3 to TRBJ2-1; 7 positions match TRBD2. The CDR3 has 14 amino acids. Germline trimming cut 2 bases from V and 9 bases from J; bases unmatched to any gene: 7. Germline CDR1 MNHEY, CDR2 SVGEGT. CDR3 loop: CASSYRGVLSEQFF. CDR3 nucleotide sequence: TGTGCCAGCAGTTACCGGGGGGTTCTGTCTGAGCAGTTCTTC.

The chain recombines TRBV20-1 with TRBJ2-1; D is unresolved. The germline V and J ends were trimmed by 1 base and 4 bases, with 8 bases remaining between them. CDR3 length equals 13 residues. The V gene's germline CDR1 is DFQATT and CDR2 SNEGSKA (reference sequence). The CDR3 sequence: CSARGLGYNEQFF. Here the CDR3 DNA reads TGCAGTGCTAGAGGATTAGGGTACAATGAGCAGTTCTTC.

The chain uses TRBV6-5 and TRBJ1-2; the match to TRBD1 covers 7 bases. With V trimmed by 6 bases and J by 8 bases, 9 bases remained unmatched. Germline V gene sequence: CDR1 MNHEY, CDR2 SVGAGI. The CDR3 loop spans 13 amino acids. The CDR3 DNA reads TGTGCCAGCAGGATTACAGGGGATCGGGGCTACACCTTC. It codes for CASRITGDRGYTF.